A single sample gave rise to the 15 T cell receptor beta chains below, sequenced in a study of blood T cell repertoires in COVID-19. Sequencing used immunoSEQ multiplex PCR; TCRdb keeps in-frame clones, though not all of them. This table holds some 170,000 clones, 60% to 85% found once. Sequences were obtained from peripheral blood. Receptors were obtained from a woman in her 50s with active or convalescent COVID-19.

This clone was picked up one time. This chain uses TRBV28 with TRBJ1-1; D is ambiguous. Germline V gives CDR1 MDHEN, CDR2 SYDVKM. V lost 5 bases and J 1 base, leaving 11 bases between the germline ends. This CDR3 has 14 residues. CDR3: CASSLGRENTEAFF. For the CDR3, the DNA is TGTGCCAGCAGTCTCGGACGGGAGAACACTGAAGCTTTCTTT.

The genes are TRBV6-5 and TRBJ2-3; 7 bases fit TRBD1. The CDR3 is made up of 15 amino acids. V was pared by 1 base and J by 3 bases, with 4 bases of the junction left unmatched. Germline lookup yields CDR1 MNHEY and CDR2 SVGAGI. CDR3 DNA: TGTGCCAGCAGTTACTTAACAGGGGCGACAGATACGCAGTATTTT. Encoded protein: CASSYLTGATDTQYF.

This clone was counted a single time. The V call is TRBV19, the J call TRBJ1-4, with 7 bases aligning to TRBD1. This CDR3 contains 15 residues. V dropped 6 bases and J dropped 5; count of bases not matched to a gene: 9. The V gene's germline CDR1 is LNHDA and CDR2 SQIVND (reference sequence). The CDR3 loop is CASSPNRDRNEKLFF. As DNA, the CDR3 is TGTGCCAGTAGCCCGAACCGGGACAGAAATGAAAAACTGTTTTTT.

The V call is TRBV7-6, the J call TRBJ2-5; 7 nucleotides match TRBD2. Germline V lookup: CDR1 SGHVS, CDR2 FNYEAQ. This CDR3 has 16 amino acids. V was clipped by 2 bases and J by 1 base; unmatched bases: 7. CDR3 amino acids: CASSLSSTGGQETQYF. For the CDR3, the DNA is TGTGCCAGCAGCTTATCGAGCACGGGGGGCCAAGAGACCCAGTACTTC.

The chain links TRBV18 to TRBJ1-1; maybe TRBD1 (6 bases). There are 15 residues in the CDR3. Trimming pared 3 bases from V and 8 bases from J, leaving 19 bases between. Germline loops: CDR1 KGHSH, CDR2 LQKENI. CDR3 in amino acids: CASSPRGHDLTEAFF. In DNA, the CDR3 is TGTGCCAGCTCACCCCGGGGACACGACTTGACGGAAGCTTTCTTT.

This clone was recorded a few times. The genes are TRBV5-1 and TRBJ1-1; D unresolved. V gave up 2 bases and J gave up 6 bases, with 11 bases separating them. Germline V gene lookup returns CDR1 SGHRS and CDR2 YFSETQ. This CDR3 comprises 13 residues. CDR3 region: CASSFRLGAEAFF. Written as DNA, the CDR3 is TGCGCCAGCAGCTTCCGCCTGGGCGCTGAAGCTTTCTTT.

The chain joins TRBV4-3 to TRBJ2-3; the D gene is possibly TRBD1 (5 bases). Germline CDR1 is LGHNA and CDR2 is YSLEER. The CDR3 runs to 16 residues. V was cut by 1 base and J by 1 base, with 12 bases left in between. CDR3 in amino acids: CASSQGTTRGTDTQYF. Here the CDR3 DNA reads TGCGCCAGCAGCCAAGGGACAACTCGGGGCACAGATACGCAGTATTTT.

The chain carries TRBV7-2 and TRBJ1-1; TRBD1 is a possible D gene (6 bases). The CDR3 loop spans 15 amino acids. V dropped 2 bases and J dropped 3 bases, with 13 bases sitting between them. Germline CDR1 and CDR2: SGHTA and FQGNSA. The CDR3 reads CASSLTGRVDTEAFF. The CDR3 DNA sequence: TGTGCCAGCAGCTTAACAGGGCGTGTTGACACTGAAGCTTTCTTT.

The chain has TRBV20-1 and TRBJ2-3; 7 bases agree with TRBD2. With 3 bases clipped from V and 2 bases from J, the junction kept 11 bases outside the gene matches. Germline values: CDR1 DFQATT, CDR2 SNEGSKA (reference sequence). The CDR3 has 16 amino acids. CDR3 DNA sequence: TGCAGTGCTAGTGGGGCCCCGGGACTACCCACAGATACGCAGTATTTT. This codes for CSASGAPGLPTDTQYF.

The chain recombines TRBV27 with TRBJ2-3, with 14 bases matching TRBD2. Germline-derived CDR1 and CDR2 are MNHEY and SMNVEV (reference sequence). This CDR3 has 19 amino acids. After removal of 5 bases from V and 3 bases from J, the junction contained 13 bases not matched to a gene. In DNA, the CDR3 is TGTGCCAGCAGTCCGACTAGCGGGGGGGGATGGGGTATGACAGATACGCAGTATTTT. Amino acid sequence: CASSPTSGGGWGMTDTQYF.

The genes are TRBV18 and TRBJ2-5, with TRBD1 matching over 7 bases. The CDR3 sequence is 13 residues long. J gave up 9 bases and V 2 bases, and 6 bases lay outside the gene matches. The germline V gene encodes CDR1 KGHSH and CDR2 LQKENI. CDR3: CASSPRGRWAQYF. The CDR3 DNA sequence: TGTGCCAGCTCACCAAGGGGGCGCTGGGCCCAGTACTTC.

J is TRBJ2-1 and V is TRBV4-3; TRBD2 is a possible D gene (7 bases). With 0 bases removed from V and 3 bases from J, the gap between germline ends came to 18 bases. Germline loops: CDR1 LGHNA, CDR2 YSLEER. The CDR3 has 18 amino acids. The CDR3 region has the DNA TGCGCCAGCAGCCAAGATCTCGGGGCGGGGGCCCTCTACAATGAGCAGTTCTTC. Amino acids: CASSQDLGAGALYNEQFF.

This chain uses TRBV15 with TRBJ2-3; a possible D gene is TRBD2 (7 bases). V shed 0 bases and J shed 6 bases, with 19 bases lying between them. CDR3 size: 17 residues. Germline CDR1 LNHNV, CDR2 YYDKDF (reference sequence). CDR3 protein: CATSRDGSRGGRDTQYF. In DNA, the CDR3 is TGTGCCACCAGCAGAGATGGTTCTAGGGGGGGGAGGGATACGCAGTATTTT.

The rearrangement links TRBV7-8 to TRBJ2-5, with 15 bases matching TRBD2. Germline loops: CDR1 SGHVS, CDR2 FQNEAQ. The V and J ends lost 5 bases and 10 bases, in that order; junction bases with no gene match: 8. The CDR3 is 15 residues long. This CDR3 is CASSTGLAGGLDQYF. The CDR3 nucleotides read TGTGCCAGCAGCACCGGACTAGCGGGGGGGCTGGACCAGTACTTC.

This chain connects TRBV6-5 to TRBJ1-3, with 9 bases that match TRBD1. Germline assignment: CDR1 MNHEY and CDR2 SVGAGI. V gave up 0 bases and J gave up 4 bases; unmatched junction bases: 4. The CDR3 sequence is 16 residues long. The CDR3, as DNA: TGTGCCAGCAGTTACTCCCGACAGGGGGAAGGAAACACCATATATTTT. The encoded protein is CASSYSRQGEGNTIYF.